The source of this T cell receptor beta chain is a study of blood T cell repertoires in COVID-19. Turning to the study itself: Some COVID-19 samples were acute and others convalescent; all came from the United States, Italy and Spain.

In the original analysis: Reference gene primer amplification yielded estimated nucleated cell counts. Sequencing was performed with immunoSEQ multiplex PCR; in TCRdb, only in-frame clones are kept and a portion is missing. That table is the source of V, J and clone size, and D and trimming were worked out from the DNA. Counted here are about 150,000 clones, 87% occurring once; the ten biggest clones make up 5%. The CDR3 extends over 12 amino acids. The junction had 4 bases not matched to a gene; V was cut back by 7 bases and J by 7 bases. Germline CDR1 is LNHDA and CDR2 is SQIVND (reference sequence).

The clonotype originates from a human donor in a cohort sampled during active COVID-19. Input material: peripheral blood. The rearrangement joins TRBV19 to TRBJ1-1, with TRBD1 matching 9 bases. CDR3 residues: CASKQGAGEAFF. CDR3 DNA: TGTGCCAGTAAACAGGGGGCCGGTGAAGCTTTCTTT.